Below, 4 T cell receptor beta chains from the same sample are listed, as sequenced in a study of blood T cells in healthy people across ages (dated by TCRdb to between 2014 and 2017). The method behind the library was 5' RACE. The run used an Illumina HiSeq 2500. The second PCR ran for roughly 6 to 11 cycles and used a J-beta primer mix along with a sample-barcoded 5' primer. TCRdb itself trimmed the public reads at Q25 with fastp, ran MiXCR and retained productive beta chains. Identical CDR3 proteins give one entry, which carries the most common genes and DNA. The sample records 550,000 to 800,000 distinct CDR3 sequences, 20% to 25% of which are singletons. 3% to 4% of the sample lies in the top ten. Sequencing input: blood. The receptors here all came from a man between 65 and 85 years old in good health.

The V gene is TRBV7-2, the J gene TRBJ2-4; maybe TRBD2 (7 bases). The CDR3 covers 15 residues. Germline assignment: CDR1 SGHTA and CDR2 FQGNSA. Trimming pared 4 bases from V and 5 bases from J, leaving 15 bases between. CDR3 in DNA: TGTGCCAGCAGCTGGGGGGGTGGGGGCCAAAACATTCAGTACTTC. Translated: CASSWGGGGQNIQYF.

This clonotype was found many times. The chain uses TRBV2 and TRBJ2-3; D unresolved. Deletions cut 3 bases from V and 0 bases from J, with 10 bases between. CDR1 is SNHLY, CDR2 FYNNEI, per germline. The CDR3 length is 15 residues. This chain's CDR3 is CASSDSTTSTDTQYF. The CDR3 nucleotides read TGTGCCAGCAGTGATTCCACAACTAGCACAGATACGCAGTATTTT.

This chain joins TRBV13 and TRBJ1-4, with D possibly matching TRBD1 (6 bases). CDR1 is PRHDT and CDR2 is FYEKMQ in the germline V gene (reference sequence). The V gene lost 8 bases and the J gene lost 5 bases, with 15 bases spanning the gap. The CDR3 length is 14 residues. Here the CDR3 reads CASCPDRHNEKLFF. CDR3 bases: TGTGCCAGCTGCCCGGACAGACACAATGAAAAACTGTTTTTT.

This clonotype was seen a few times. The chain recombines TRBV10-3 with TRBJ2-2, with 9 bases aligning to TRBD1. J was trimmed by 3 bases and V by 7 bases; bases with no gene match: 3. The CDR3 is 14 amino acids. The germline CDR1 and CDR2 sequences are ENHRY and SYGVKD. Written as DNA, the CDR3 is TGTGCCATCACACGACAGGGGGACACCGGGGAGCTGTTTTTT. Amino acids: CAITRQGDTGELFF.